This T cell receptor (beta chain) comes out of a study of blood T cell repertoires in COVID-19. The study recruited people aged roughly 18 to 100 years across more than 20 US areas. Clinical history reported by participants formed the basis on which cohorts were assigned. Authors' data handling: Reference gene primer amplification in the assay estimated nucleated cell counts. Profiling relied on immunoSEQ multiplex PCR, and the TCRdb table lists in-frame clones only, not all of them. Clonal size and the V and J genes are those of that table, whereas D and trimming came from the DNA. The sample lists approximately 230,000 clones, around 89% occurring once. This CDR3 is built from 15 residues.

The material sequenced was PBMCs or T cells enriched from blood (not recorded which). This TCR derives from a woman in her 30s who had recovered from COVID-19. This chain joins TRBV21-1 and TRBJ2-1; the DNA was not compared with TRBD2, the D call given in the table. TRBV21-1 is assigned pseudogene status. This CDR3 reads CASSNRGRPYNEQFF. CDR3 coding DNA: TGTGCCAGCAGCAATCGGGGGAGACCATACAATGAGCAGTTCTTC.